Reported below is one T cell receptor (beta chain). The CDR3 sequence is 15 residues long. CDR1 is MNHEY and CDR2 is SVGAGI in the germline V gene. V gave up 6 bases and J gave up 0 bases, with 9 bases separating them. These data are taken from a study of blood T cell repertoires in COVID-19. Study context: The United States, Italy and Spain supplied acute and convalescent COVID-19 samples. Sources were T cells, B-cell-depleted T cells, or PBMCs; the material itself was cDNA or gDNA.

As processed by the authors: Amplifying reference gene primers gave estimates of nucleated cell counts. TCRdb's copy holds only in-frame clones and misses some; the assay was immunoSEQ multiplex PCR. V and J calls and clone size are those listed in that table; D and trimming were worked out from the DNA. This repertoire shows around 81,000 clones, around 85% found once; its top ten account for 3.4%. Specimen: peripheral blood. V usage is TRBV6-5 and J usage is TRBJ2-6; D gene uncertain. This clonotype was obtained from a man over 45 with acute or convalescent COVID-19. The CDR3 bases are TGTGCCAGCAGGGCCGGGTTCTCTGGGGCCAACGTCCTGACTTTC. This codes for CASRAGFSGANVLTF.